A single sample is the source of the 10 T cell receptor beta chains below, sequenced in a study of liver allograft versus peripheral blood T cells. About the research overall: Within transplanted livers, the T cell receptor repertoires were examined and compared against the repertoires present in the peripheral blood of liver transplant recipients.

TCRdb used MiXCR to reprocess the reads, holding one entry per CDR3 protein. This table has about 5,600 distinct CDR3 sequences, 11% to 15% appearing once. The receptors come from a human patient who had a liver transplant. Some T cells here may be from the graft donor.

This chain connects TRBV14 to TRBJ2-3, with D maybe TRBD1 (5 bases). The CDR3 spans 15 residues. Deletions cut 4 bases from V and 5 bases from J, with 16 bases between. CDR1 SGHDN and CDR2 FVKESK come from the germline V gene. The CDR3 DNA reads as TGTGCCAGCAGCCGGGGCTCGGGCCTGAAAGATACGCAGTATTTT. It encodes CASSRGSGLKDTQYF.

Here the CDR3 DNA reads TGTGCCAGCAGCGTAGCATCGGGAGCGAACGAGCAGTACTTC. Translation: CASSVASGANEQYF. The J gene is TRBJ2-7, the V gene TRBV9, with a tentative D call TRBD2 (6 bases). This CDR3 comprises 14 residues. Germline V CDR1 and CDR2: SGDLS, YYNGEE. The V end was cut by 0 bases, the J end by 5 bases, with 12 bases between. The variable domain in full, with the rest retrieved from reference TRBV9 and TRBJ2-7, is DSGVTQTPKHLITATGQRVTLRCSPRSGDLSVYWYQQSLDQGLQFLIQYYNGEERAKGNILERFSAQQFPDLHSELNLSSLELGDSALYFCASSVASGANEQYFGPGTRLTVT.

The V call is TRBV28, the J call TRBJ2-7; TRBD1 aligns across 7 bases. With V trimmed by 8 bases and J by 1 base, 8 bases remained unmatched. Germline V lookup: CDR1 MDHEN, CDR2 SYDVKM. CDR3 length equals 14 residues. The CDR3 DNA reads as TGTGCCAGCTTACAGGGGACCCTATCCTACGAGCAGTACTTC. As protein: CASLQGTLSYEQYF.

By proportion, this clonotype is medium-sized. The chain joins TRBV19 to TRBJ2-7; 7 bases are shared with TRBD1. The germline V gene has CDR1 LNHDA and CDR2 SQIVND (reference sequence). With V trimmed by 7 bases and J by 6 bases, 6 bases remained unmatched. This CDR3 spans 12 amino acids. Here the CDR3 reads CASTPSGGEQYF. The CDR3 region has the DNA TGTGCCAGTACCCCGTCAGGGGGCGAGCAGTACTTC. The variable domain in full, completed from reference TRBV19 and TRBJ2-7, reads DGGITQSPKYLFRKEGQNVTLSCEQNLNHDAMYWYRQDPGQGLRLIYYSQIVNDFQKGDIAEGYSVSREKKESFPLTVTSAQKNPTAFYLCASTPSGGEQYFGPGTRLTVT.

Notes on this clonotype: This may arise from a read error, as a much more abundant clone is one base away. The rearrangement links TRBV5-1 to TRBJ1-1; tentative D call: TRBD1 (5 bases). The germline CDR1 and CDR2 sequences are SGHRS and YFSETQ. The CDR3 is 14 residues long. Between the trimmed V and J ends, which lost 6 bases and 1 base, there was a span of 13 bases. CDR3 loop: CASKEGVGNTEAFF. The DNA of the CDR3 is TGCGCCAGCAAAGAAGGGGTTGGGAACACTGAAGCTTTCTTT.

By share, this clonotype counts as medium-sized. This chain uses TRBV12-3 or TRBV12-4 with TRBJ1-1, with a weak D call TRBD1 (6 bases). With 1 base removed from V and 9 bases from J, the gap between germline ends came to 15 bases. The CDR3 is 14 amino acids. The CDR3 nucleotides are TGTGCCAGCAGTTTAGATGACAGGCTGGGGAAAGCTTTCTTT. This encodes CASSLDDRLGKAFF.

This clonotype rates as large. V usage is TRBV29-1 and J usage is TRBJ1-1; a possible D gene is TRBD1 (6 bases). In germline, CDR1 is SQVTM, CDR2 ANQGSEA. This CDR3 is built from 12 residues. V gave up 4 bases and J gave up 5 bases, with 11 bases separating them. The CDR3 region is CSVGGAGTEAFF. In DNA, the CDR3 is TGCAGCGTTGGGGGGGCAGGGACTGAAGCTTTCTTT.

V is TRBV28 and J is TRBJ1-1, with 7 positions matching TRBD1. CDR1 and CDR2 (germline): MDHEN, SYDVKM. There are 15 residues in the CDR3. J was trimmed by 3 bases and V by 5 bases; bases with no gene match: 9. This CDR3 reads CASSQGGGWDTEAFF. In nucleotides, the CDR3 is TGTGCCAGCAGTCAGGGGGGAGGCTGGGACACTGAAGCTTTCTTT.

This clonotype was observed at least ten times. The chain joins TRBV19 to TRBJ2-3; 13 bases match TRBD2. Germline CDR1 and CDR2: LNHDA and SQIVND (reference sequence). The CDR3 is made up of 15 amino acids. J gave up 6 bases and V 3 bases, and 3 bases lay outside the gene matches. The CDR3 region is CASSMSTSGRDTQYF. The DNA for the CDR3 is TGTGCCAGTAGTATGTCGACTAGCGGGAGGGATACGCAGTATTTT.

By share, this clonotype counts as medium-sized (0.01 to 0.1%). The V call is TRBV6-6, the J call TRBJ2-7; D assignment may be TRBD1 or TRBD2 (5 bases each). V lost 8 bases and J lost 4, with 18 bases in between. The CDR3 is made up of 14 amino acids. CDR1 and CDR2 (germline): MNHNY, SVGAGI (reference sequence). The chain's CDR3 is CASQERGEFYEQYF. Written as DNA, the CDR3 is TGTGCCAGCCAGGAACGGGGCGAATTTTACGAGCAGTACTTC.